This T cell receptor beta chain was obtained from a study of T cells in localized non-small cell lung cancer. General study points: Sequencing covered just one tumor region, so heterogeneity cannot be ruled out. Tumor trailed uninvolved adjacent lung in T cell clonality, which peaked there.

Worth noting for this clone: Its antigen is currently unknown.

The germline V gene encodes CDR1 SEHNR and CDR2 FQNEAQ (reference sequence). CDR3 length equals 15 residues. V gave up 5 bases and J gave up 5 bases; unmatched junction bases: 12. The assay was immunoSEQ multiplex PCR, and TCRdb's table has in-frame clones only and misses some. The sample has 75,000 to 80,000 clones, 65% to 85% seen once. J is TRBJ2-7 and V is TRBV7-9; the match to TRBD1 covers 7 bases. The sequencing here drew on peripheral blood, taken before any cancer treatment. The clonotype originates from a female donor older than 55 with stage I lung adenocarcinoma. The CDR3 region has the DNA TGTGCCAGCAGCCTTGATGGACAGGCGCAGCACGAGCAGTACTTC. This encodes CASSLDGQAQHEQYF.